Included here is one T cell receptor beta chain sequence, with context. The target antigen is unknown. A second 7 to 11 cycle PCR used barcoded and J-beta primers. TCRdb re-derived calls from the 5' RACE reads in MiXCR, one entry per CDR3 protein. The sample lists about 580,000 distinct CDR3 sequences, around 48% seen once, with 20% to 25% in the top ten. The data originate from a study of blood T cells in healthy people across ages. Study-level points and caveats: Both higher diversity and more naive CD4+ cells marked long-lived donors when set against aged donors.

There are 18 residues in the CDR3. The germline V gene has CDR1 GTSNPN and CDR2 SVGIG (reference sequence). The chain couples TRBV30 to TRBJ2-5; D is perhaps TRBD1 or TRBD2 (5 bases each). The assigned J gene may be wrong: the sequence end matches TRBJ2-7 better. This TCR was recovered from a man older than 75 in good health. The sample consisted of blood. CDR3 region: CAWRGVGYGAGGVNEQYF. DNA of the CDR3: TGTGCCTGGAGAGGAGTGGGGTACGGGGCAGGTGGAGTCAACGAGCAGTACTTC.